These T cell receptor beta chains were read from a single sample in a study of CD4 and CD8 cells across lung adenocarcinoma regions. From the PCR reads, TCRdb called clonotypes with MiXCR, one entry per CDR3 protein. The table has fewer than 25,000 distinct CDR3 sequences, about 54% seen once. Sample: CD8+ T cells from the center of a lung tumor. The receptors here all came from a female donor with lung adenocarcinoma. The CD4 and CD8 labels of this study may be unreliable. Each CDR3 is given with its conserved first and last residue. A D gene is named only where the DNA matches it firmly. Where a row states a size, it is once, few, many or the class of an expanded clone; other rows omit it.

>13|TRBD2|TRBV6-1|TRBJ2-3|.
TGTGCCAGCAGTGAGGGGGGGGGTCTGGTGCAGTATTTT
CASSEGGGLVQYF
>16|.|TRBV6-5|TRBJ2-4|.
TGTGCCAGCAGTTACGGGGGGCTGGGAGCCAAAAACATTCAGTACTTC
CASSYGGLGAKNIQYF
>11|.|TRBV27|TRBJ2-4|.
TGTGCCAGCGGTCCTCAAGATACTCAGTACTTC
CASGPQDTQYF
>15|.|TRBV10-3|TRBJ2-3|.
TGTGCCGTGAGTGAGGGGGGGCGTGACCAAGAGACGCAGTACTTT
CAVSEGGRDQETQYF
>17|.|TRBV12-3/TRBV12-4|TRBJ1-6|many
TGTGCCAGCAGTTTAGCAAGTCGCCAGGACTATAATTCACCCCTCCACTTT
CASSLASRQDYNSPLHF
>15|.|TRBV12-3/TRBV12-4|TRBJ2-4|many
TGTGCCAGCAGCAGAGGGGAGAGGGCCAAAAACATTCAGTACTTC
CASSRGERAKNIQYF
>14|.|TRBV6-1|TRBJ2-3|.
TGTGCCAGCAGGGGCGGGCGTGACCCAGAGACCCAGTACTTT
CASRGGRDPETQYF
>18|TRBD2|TRBV6-5|TRBJ2-7|.
TGTGCCAGCAACGGTCGGGGACTAGCGGGAGGAACGATCTACGAGCAGTACTTC
CASNGRGLAGGTIYEQYF
>16|TRBD1|TRBV6-1|TRBJ2-1|.
TGTGCCAGCAGTGAAAGTCCGGGACAGGGGTACGAGGAGCAGTTCTTC
CASSESPGQGYEEQFF
>15|.|TRBV6-1|TRBJ2-1|medium-sized
TGTGCCAGCAGGCCCGGGACGGCAGTCGGCAATGAGCAGTTCTTC
CASRPGTAVGNEQFF
>20|TRBD1|TRBV7-2|TRBJ2-3|.
TGTGCCAGCAGCCCCGTTTTAAGAGCTGAGACAGGGAAGTTTGCGGATACGCAGTATTTT
CASSPVLRAETGKFADTQYF
>14|TRBD2|TRBV7-2|TRBJ2-3|.
TGTGCGGGCAGCGGGGGGGGCGGGGGGGAGACGCAGTATTTC
CAGSGGGGGETQYF
>14|.|TRBV10-3|TRBJ2-4|.
TGTGCGGGGAAGGGGGGGCGTGAGGGAAAGATTCAGTACTTC
CAGKGGREGKIQYF
>15|.|TRBV27|TRBJ2-3|.
TGTGCCAGCAGGAGGAGAGCGGGTGAGCAAGAGACGCAGTACTTT
CASRRRAGEQETQYF
>14|TRBD1|TRBV6-5|TRBJ2-5|medium-sized
TGTGCCAGCAGAGTGACAGGGTGGGAAGAGACCCAGTACTTC
CASRVTGWEETQYF
>15|TRBD2|TRBV6-4|TRBJ2-4|.
TGTGCCAGCAGTGAGGGGGGGATTAGCGGCCTTGAGCAGTACTTC
CASSEGGISGLEQYF
>14|.|TRBV6-1|TRBJ1-1|medium-sized
TGTGCCAGCAGTGAGAGAACAGAGAACACTGAAGCTTTCTTT
CASSERTENTEAFF